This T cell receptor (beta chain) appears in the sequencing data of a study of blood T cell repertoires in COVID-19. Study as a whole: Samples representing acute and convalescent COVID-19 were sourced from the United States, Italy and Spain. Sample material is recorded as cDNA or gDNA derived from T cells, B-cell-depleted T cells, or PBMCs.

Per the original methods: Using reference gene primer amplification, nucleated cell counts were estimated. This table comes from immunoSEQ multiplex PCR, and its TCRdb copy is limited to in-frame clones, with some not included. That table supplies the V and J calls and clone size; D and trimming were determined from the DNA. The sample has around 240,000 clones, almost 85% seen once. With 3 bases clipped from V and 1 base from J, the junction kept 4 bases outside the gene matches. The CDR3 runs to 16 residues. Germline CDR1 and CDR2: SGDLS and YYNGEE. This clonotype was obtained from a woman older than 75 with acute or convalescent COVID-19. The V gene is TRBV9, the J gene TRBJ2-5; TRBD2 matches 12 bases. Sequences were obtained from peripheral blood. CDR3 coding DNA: TGTGCCAGCAGCGCATCGACTAGCGGGGGCCAAGAGACCCAGTACTTC. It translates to CASSASTSGGQETQYF.